This T cell receptor (beta chain) was sequenced for a study of beta chain features in type 1 diabetes. Study results and caveats: Among all four CD4+ subsets, Type 1 diabetes patients had TCRB CDR3s that were moderately but significantly shorter.

Sequencing targeted expressed TCRB transcripts, as all isolated RNA had been reverse transcribed. Repertoires were generated with immunoSEQ multiplex PCR, while TCRdb's copy carries only in-frame clones and drops some. The table lists a few hundred thousand clones, 13% of them singletons, with about 0.016% in the top ten. One heparinised draw of blood, averaging around 120 mL, came from each donor. The CDR3 loop spans 16 amino acids. The V end was cut by 8 bases, the J end by 1 base, with 22 bases between. Germline loops: CDR1 GTSNPN, CDR2 SVGIG (reference sequence). Remarks on this clone: The antigen is not known.

The clonotype comes from a woman aged 18-30 years with type 1 diabetes. V is TRBV30 and J is TRBJ2-3, with D unresolved. Sequences were obtained from naive CD4+ T cells from blood. The CDR3 DNA follows: TGTGCCCTAAAGCGCGAGCGCCTTATTCGCACAGATACGCAGTATTTT. It encodes CALKRERLIRTDTQYF.